One sample yielded the 14 T cell receptor beta chains listed below, sequenced in a study of cytomegalovirus exposure and HLA in healthy donors. This PCR relied on a set of 60 Vbeta primers and 13 Jbeta primers. The data were produced by immunoSEQ multiplex PCR, yet TCRdb's version contains in-frame clones alone and is incomplete. Among about 82,000 clones listed, 74% were seen once. Sequenced sample: PBMCs. The origin of the receptors is a man aged 40-49 years in good health and CMV-seropositive.

This chain connects TRBV18 to TRBJ2-1; possible D gene TRBD2, 5 bases. CDR1 is KGHSH, CDR2 LQKENI, per germline. CDR3 size: 15 residues. Trimming cost V 2 bases and J 4 bases, with 12 bases left between them. The CDR3 sequence is CASSPIASAYNEQFF. Here the CDR3 DNA reads TGTGCCAGCTCACCAATAGCGTCAGCGTACAATGAGCAGTTCTTC.

The chain joins TRBV7-6 to TRBJ1-3; the D is unclear. The V gene's germline CDR1 is SGHVS and CDR2 FNYEAQ. This CDR3 spans 14 amino acids. V lost 1 base and J 2 bases, leaving 6 bases between the germline ends. CDR3 in amino acids: CASSLDPTGNTIYF. CDR3 nucleotide sequence: TGTGCCAGCAGCTTAGATCCAACTGGAAACACCATATATTTT.

This chain joins TRBV19 and TRBJ2-1; 11 nucleotides align to TRBD2. CDR1 is LNHDA, CDR2 SQIVND, per germline (reference sequence). The CDR3 has 16 amino acids. Trimming cost V 3 bases and J 2 bases; bases outside gene matches: 3. CDR3 nucleotide sequence: TGTGCCAGTAGTATCATAGCGGGAGGGGCCTACAATGAGCAGTTCTTC. This sequence encodes CASSIIAGGAYNEQFF.

The table lists this clone with a count of one. The gene calls are TRBV9 and TRBJ1-5, with TRBD1 matching over 8 bases. CDR3 length: 15 amino acids. After removal of 4 bases from V and 7 bases from J, the junction contained 10 bases not matched to a gene. Germline CDR1 SGDLS, CDR2 YYNGEE. CDR3 loop: CASSPGTGAGQPQHF. For the CDR3, the DNA is TGTGCCAGCAGCCCGGGGACAGGTGCAGGGCAGCCCCAGCATTTT.

This clone was found a few times. The chain uses TRBV7-9 and TRBJ1-5; the D gene is possibly TRBD1 (5 bases). Germline V gene data show CDR1 as SEHNR and CDR2 as FQNEAQ (reference sequence). This CDR3 contains 14 residues. The V gene lost 1 base and the J gene lost 3 bases, with 7 bases spanning the gap. The CDR3 loop is CASSLETVNQPQHF. CDR3 nucleotide sequence: TGTGCCAGCAGCTTAGAGACAGTCAATCAGCCCCAGCATTTT.

The rearrangement joins TRBV7-6 to TRBJ2-5, with D possibly TRBD1 on 5 matching bases. The end of the DNA is better explained by TRBJ2-7, so the J call may be wrong. CDR3 size: 16 residues. The germline CDR1 and CDR2 sequences are SGHVS and FNYEAQ. The CDR3 sequence is CASSLLGQRGTYEQYF. CDR3 DNA sequence: TGTGCCAGCAGCTTATTAGGTCAAAGGGGCACCTACGAGCAGTACTTC.

The chain uses TRBV28 and TRBJ1-3; 10 nucleotides align to TRBD1. Germline-derived CDR1 and CDR2 are MDHEN and SYDVKM. The trim removed 5 bases at V and 4 bases at J, leaving 5 bases unmatched. There are 15 residues in the CDR3. The chain's CDR3 is CASSRQGAGGNTIYF. The CDR3 nucleotides are TGTGCCAGCAGTAGACAGGGGGCGGGCGGAAACACCATATATTTT.

The J gene is TRBJ1-2, the V gene TRBV7-6; D not certain. Looked up from germline, CDR1 is SGHVS and CDR2 is FNYEAQ. Trimming left V 5 bases short and J 2 bases short, with 21 bases between. This CDR3 spans 17 amino acids. The CDR3 region is CASSPVSTAGSNYGYTF. The CDR3 region has the DNA TGTGCCAGCAGCCCGGTATCGACTGCCGGGTCCAACTATGGCTACACCTTC.

Details on this clone: In the same sample, other DNA sequences code for this CDR3. The chain couples TRBV18 to TRBJ2-3, with a tentative D call TRBD1 (6 bases). Trimming stripped 2 bases from V and 0 bases from J, with 9 bases between. This CDR3 contains 15 residues. CDR1 and CDR2 from the germline V gene are KGHSH and LQKENI. CDR3 sequence: CASSPTGQSTDTQYF. The CDR3 nucleotides are TGTGCCAGCTCACCAACAGGACAGAGCACAGATACGCAGTATTTT.

This clone was detected a few times. The chain has TRBV9 and TRBJ1-4; 7 bases map to TRBD1. J was trimmed by 5 bases and V by 3 bases; bases with no gene match: 1. The germline CDR1 and CDR2 sequences are SGDLS and YYNGEE. The CDR3 is 13 residues long. CDR3 coding DNA: TGTGCCAGCAGCGAACAGGGGAATGAAAAACTGTTTTTT. It specifies CASSEQGNEKLFF. The full variable domain, completed using reference TRBV9 and TRBJ1-4, is DSGVTQTPKHLITATGQRVTLRCSPRSGDLSVYWYQQSLDQGLQFLIQYYNGEERAKGNILERFSAQQFPDLHSELNLSSLELGDSALYFCASSEQGNEKLFFGSGTQLSVL.

This clone occurred once. This chain uses TRBV4-1 with TRBJ2-7; 7 bases align to TRBD2. V was pared by 4 bases and J by 5 bases, with 8 bases of the junction left unmatched. Germline-derived CDR1 and CDR2 are MGHRA and YSYEKL. The CDR3 sequence is 14 residues long. The CDR3 coding sequence is TGCGCCAGCAGCCCTGAGCGGGATTTGAACGAGCAGTACTTC. Translation: CASSPERDLNEQYF.

Turning to this clone: An end of the junction does not agree with germline; a read error may underlie this. Other nucleotide sequences in the sample specify the same CDR3. The rearrangement joins TRBV6-6 to TRBJ1-1, with TRBD1 matching over 10 bases. The CDR3 sequence is 15 residues long. CDR1 and CDR2 from the germline V gene are MNHNY and SVGAGI (reference sequence). The CDR3, as DNA: TGTGCCAGCAGTTACTCGAGCGCCGGGACAGGGGAAGCCTTCTTT. It is translated as CASSYSSAGTGEAFF.

The chain employs TRBV29-1 and TRBJ2-1; 8 bases map to TRBD2. Germline CDR1 is SQVTM and CDR2 is ANQGSEA. J gave up 4 bases and V 5 bases, and 7 bases lay outside the gene matches. This CDR3 is 14 amino acids long. CDR3 coding DNA: TGCAGCGTTTTGGCGGGAGGAGGATACAATGAGCAGTTCTTC. As protein: CSVLAGGGYNEQFF.

The chain couples TRBV29-1 to TRBJ2-5; 10 nucleotides line up with TRBD1. In germline, CDR1 is SQVTM, CDR2 ANQGSEA. The trim removed 7 bases at V and 4 bases at J, leaving 9 bases unmatched. The CDR3 loop spans 14 amino acids. CDR3: CSGGQGKGRETQYF. CDR3 coding DNA: TGCAGCGGGGGACAGGGGAAGGGGCGAGAGACCCAGTACTTC.